One sample yielded the 24 T cell receptor beta chains listed below, sequenced in a study of cytomegalovirus exposure and HLA in healthy donors. The study ran its PCR with 60 Vbeta and 13 Jbeta primers. Produced via immunoSEQ multiplex PCR; TCRdb's table is partial and in-frame only. The sample consists of around 120,000 clones, around 83% of them appearing once. Sequenced: PBMCs. Source of these receptors: a man aged 45-60 years in good health and CMV-seronegative.

This clone was observed a handful of times. The rearrangement uses TRBV11-2 and TRBJ2-5; no clear D gene. Germline V lookup: CDR1 SGHAT, CDR2 FQNNGV. CDR3 length equals 13 residues. Trimming shortened V by 6 bases and J by 5 bases, and 13 bases separated the two germline ends. DNA of the CDR3: TGTGCCAGCAGTTTCACGAATGCGGAGACCCAGTACTTC. As protein: CASSFTNAETQYF.

V is TRBV15 and J is TRBJ1-1; D is unclear. Germline assignment: CDR1 LNHNV and CDR2 YYDKDF (reference sequence). Trimming took 0 bases from V and 8 from J, leaving 7 bases between them. This CDR3 comprises 12 residues. The DNA for the CDR3 is TGTGCCACCAGCAGAGAACGCAGGGAAGCTTTCTTT. This translates into CATSRERREAFF.

In its sample, this clone was seen a few times. The gene calls are TRBV7-3 and TRBJ2-1, with 8 bases that match TRBD1. The junction had 10 bases not matched to a gene; V was cut back by 5 bases and J by 7 bases. CDR3 length: 15 amino acids. Germline loops: CDR1 SGHTA, CDR2 FQGTGA. This CDR3 is CASSPSWTGRNEQFF. The CDR3 DNA reads TGTGCCAGCAGCCCATCATGGACAGGGAGGAATGAGCAGTTCTTC.

The chain recombines TRBV11-3 with TRBJ2-1, with TRBD2 matching 9 bases. Germline loops: CDR1 SGHNT, CDR2 YENEEA. The CDR3 totals 15 residues. With V trimmed by 1 base and J by 6 bases, 4 bases remained unmatched. The DNA of the CDR3 is TGTGCCAGCAGCTTAGGGCGGGGGGGCTTCAATGAGCAGTTCTTC. Translating gives CASSLGRGGFNEQFF.

This CDR3 is CASSAVTGFYGYTF. The CDR3 DNA reads TGTGCCAGCAGTGCCGTAACAGGGTTCTATGGCTACACCTTC. The chain carries TRBV25-1 and TRBJ1-2; D may be TRBD1 (6 bases). V lost 4 bases and J lost 4, with 13 bases in between. The CDR3 covers 14 residues. Germline-derived CDR1 and CDR2 are MGHDK and SYGVNS.

The chain links TRBV5-1 to TRBJ1-4; D is uncertain. The ends were cut back, 5 bases at V and 2 bases at J, with 10 bases in the middle. Germline CDR1 and CDR2: SGHRS and YFSETQ. The CDR3 runs 14 residues. CDR3 DNA: TGCGCCAGCAGTACGGTGTCGACTAATGAAAAACTGTTTTTT. It is translated as CASSTVSTNEKLFF.

The CDR3 region has the DNA TGTGCCAGCAGCCGGGGGCCTAGCGGTACTTCCTACGAGCAGTACTTC. Its translation: CASSRGPSGTSYEQYF. The rearrangement uses TRBV5-5 and TRBJ2-7; D might be TRBD2 (7 bases). In germline, CDR1 is SGHKS, CDR2 YYEKEE (reference sequence). Trimming took off 4 bases at V and 1 base at J, with 18 bases between the two ends. The CDR3 extends over 16 amino acids. The whole variable domain, filled in from reference TRBV5-5 and TRBJ2-7, reads DAGVTQSPTHLIKTRGQQVTLRCSPISGHKSVSWYQQVLGQGPQFIFQYYEKEERGRGNFPDRFSARQFPNYSSELNVNALLLGDSALYLCASSRGPSGTSYEQYFGPGTRLTVT.

This chain uses TRBV4-1 with TRBJ1-2, with TRBD1 as a possible D gene (5 bases). CDR1 is MGHRA and CDR2 is YSYEKL in the germline V gene. The CDR3 loop spans 15 amino acids. Trimming cost V 4 bases and J 4 bases, with 16 bases left between them. The CDR3: CASSRYSGGTYGYTF. The CDR3, as DNA: TGCGCCAGCAGCCGCTACTCGGGGGGAACCTATGGCTACACCTTC.

The genes are TRBV5-4 and TRBJ2-1, with 10 bases that match TRBD1. V shed 5 bases and J 7 bases; nucleotides not matched to a gene: 3. The V gene's germline CDR1 is SGHNT and CDR2 YYREEE (reference sequence). The CDR3 covers 13 residues. The CDR3, as DNA: TGTGCCAGCAGGACAGGGGGCGAGAATGAGCAGTTCTTC. Its translation is CASRTGGENEQFF.

The chain combines TRBV6-4 with TRBJ2-3, with D tentatively TRBD2 (5 bases). V dropped 2 bases and J dropped 8 bases, with 8 bases sitting between them. Germline V gene data show CDR1 as MRHNA and CDR2 as SNTAGT. The CDR3 is 12 residues long. Here the CDR3 reads CASSDIAGTQYF. The CDR3 bases are TGTGCCAGCAGTGACATCGCGGGTACGCAGTATTTT.

Comment on this clone: Other nucleotide sequences in the sample specify the same CDR3. This chain links TRBV6-5 with TRBJ2-7, with D tentatively TRBD2 (7 bases). The germline V gene encodes CDR1 MNHEY and CDR2 SVGAGI. V was pared by 9 bases and J by 2 bases, with 11 bases between. The CDR3 covers 12 residues. DNA for the CDR3: TGTGCCAGTGGGGGGGGCGCCTACGAGCAGTACTTC. Translated: CASGGGAYEQYF.

The chain combines TRBV5-1 with TRBJ1-6; the D is unclear. Germline values: CDR1 SGHRS, CDR2 YFSETQ. The V end lost 1 base, the J end lost 7 bases, and 15 bases lay between the germline ends. The CDR3 consists of 16 residues. CDR3 in DNA: TGCGCCAGCAGCTTGAACGGGTTGGCGGGCAATTCACCCCTCCACTTT. Encoded protein: CASSLNGLAGNSPLHF.

The gene calls are TRBV5-4 and TRBJ2-7; D perhaps matches TRBD2 (5 bases). Germline CDR1 reads SGHNT; CDR2 reads YYREEE (reference sequence). The V gene lost 0 bases and the J gene lost 6 bases, with 13 bases spanning the gap. This CDR3 region has 14 residues. Here the CDR3 DNA reads TGTGCCAGCAGCTTGGCCCCCTTAACTAGCGAGCAGTACTTC. It is translated as CASSLAPLTSEQYF.

This clone occurred once. The chain carries TRBV15 and TRBJ1-2; D may be TRBD1 (6 bases). CDR1 LNHNV and CDR2 YYDKDF come from the germline V gene (reference sequence). The CDR3 is 15 residues long. V was pared by 1 base and J by 3 bases, with 12 bases between. The CDR3 DNA sequence: TGTGCCACCAGCAGAGCCCCAGGGGCCGACTATGGCTACACCTTC. Its translation is CATSRAPGADYGYTF.

The rearrangement links TRBV5-1 to TRBJ2-7; 10 nucleotides agree with TRBD1. This CDR3 has 14 residues. Looked up from germline, CDR1 is SGHRS and CDR2 is YFSETQ. V shed 4 bases, J shed 5 bases, and the junction held 6 bases outside the gene matches. Here the CDR3 DNA reads TGCGCCAGCAGCGGGGGGGACAGGGGTAACGAGCAGTACTTC. Translated, it gives CASSGGDRGNEQYF.

The V and J genes are TRBV5-4 and TRBJ2-1, with 10 bases aligning to TRBD2. The ends lost 4 bases at V and 6 bases at J; junction bases unmatched: 10. The germline gives CDR1 SGHNT, CDR2 YYREEE (reference sequence). The CDR3 runs 16 residues. The CDR3 DNA is TGTGCCAGCAGCCACGTTACTAGCGGGGTGATCAATGAGCAGTTCTTC. This encodes CASSHVTSGVINEQFF.

This clone was recorded only once. The chain uses TRBV6-5 and TRBJ1-2, with 7 bases that match TRBD1. With V trimmed by 3 bases and J by 3 bases, 7 bases remained unmatched. The CDR3 runs 15 residues. Germline loops: CDR1 MNHEY, CDR2 SVGAGI. CDR3 nucleotides: TGTGCCAGCAGTTATCTAACTACAGGGGACTATGGCTACACCTTC. The encoded protein is CASSYLTTGDYGYTF.

V is TRBV27 and J is TRBJ1-1, with TRBD1 matching over 8 bases. V was clipped by 5 bases and J by 1 base; unmatched bases: 9. The germline CDR1 and CDR2 sequences are MNHEY and SMNVEV (reference sequence). The CDR3 runs 16 residues. CDR3 protein: CASSPRTGRGNTEAFF. The CDR3 region has the DNA TGTGCCAGCAGTCCTAGGACAGGGAGAGGGAACACTGAAGCTTTCTTT.

The chain uses TRBV7-2 and TRBJ2-2; 9 positions match TRBD1. The CDR3 has 15 residues. Germline CDR1 and CDR2: SGHTA and FQGNSA. Unmatched junction bases numbered 11, after V lost 5 bases and J lost 10 bases. The chain's CDR3 is CASSKQGAGREELFF. The CDR3 DNA follows: TGTGCCAGCAGCAAACAGGGGGCGGGCCGCGAGGAGCTGTTTTTT.

The chain is built from TRBV7-9 and TRBJ1-2; 7 bases match TRBD1. The trim removed 5 bases at V and 7 bases at J, leaving 7 bases unmatched. Germline V lookup: CDR1 SEHNR, CDR2 FQNEAQ (reference sequence). The CDR3 runs to 13 residues. Here the CDR3 reads CASSHQGGGGYTF. The CDR3 nucleotides are TGTGCCAGCAGCCACCAGGGGGGAGGTGGCTACACCTTC.

The chain carries TRBV19 and TRBJ1-1; 7 nucleotides line up with TRBD1. V shed 4 bases, J shed 1 base, and the junction held 3 bases outside the gene matches. Looked up from germline, CDR1 is LNHDA and CDR2 is SQIVND (reference sequence). The CDR3 has 14 residues. The CDR3 nucleotides read TGTGCCAGTAGTAACAGGGGCCAGAACACTGAAGCTTTCTTT. It specifies CASSNRGQNTEAFF.

This chain joins TRBV5-4 and TRBJ1-1, with D possibly matching TRBD1 (5 bases). The CDR3 runs 13 residues. Germline CDR1 SGHNT, CDR2 YYREEE (reference sequence). Deletions cut 4 bases from V and 10 bases from J, with 17 bases between. The CDR3 region has the DNA TGTGCCAGCAGCCTAGAGGCGGGGGACGGAGCTTTCTTT. Translating gives CASSLEAGDGAFF.

This chain connects TRBV10-3 to TRBJ1-1, with no clear D. The CDR3 consists of 13 residues. V gave up 3 bases and J gave up 2 bases, with 7 bases separating them. Germline V lookup: CDR1 ENHRY, CDR2 SYGVKD. CDR3: CAISEQPNTEAFF. In DNA form, the CDR3 reads TGTGCCATCAGTGAACAGCCCAACACTGAAGCTTTCTTT.

The chain is built from TRBV7-8 and TRBJ2-5; 10 nucleotides align to TRBD1. CDR3 length equals 17 residues. Germline loops: CDR1 SGHVS, CDR2 FQNEAQ. The J segment lost 5 bases and the V segment lost 3 bases, leaving 12 bases of the junction unmatched. The CDR3 sequence is CASSFDARGQGLETQYF. CDR3 in DNA: TGTGCCAGCAGCTTTGATGCCCGGGGACAGGGGTTGGAGACCCAGTACTTC.